Below are 27 T cell receptor beta chains sequenced from a single sample in a study of T cells in Graves' hyperthyroidism and ophthalmopathy. The CDR3 regions of TCR beta were amplified from RNA transcripts. Carried out on the TCR CDR3, a first-round RT-PCR used the HTBI primer set. TCRdb itself ran the multiplex PCR reads through MiXCR, one entry per CDR3 protein. The repertoire holds more than 550,000 distinct CDR3 sequences, with 15% to 20% as singletons. Sequenced material: blood. The receptors derive from a man aged 45-65 years with Graves' hyperthyroidism.

This clonotype was seen a few times. The chain combines TRBV20-1 with TRBJ1-3, with D tentatively TRBD1 (6 bases). Germline assignment: CDR1 DFQATT and CDR2 SNEGSKA (reference sequence). Between the trimmed V and J ends, which lost 6 bases and 0 bases, there was a span of 12 bases. CDR3 size: 14 residues. As DNA, the CDR3 is TGCAGTGCCAAGGACAGCCACTCTGGAAACACCATATATTTT. This encodes CSAKDSHSGNTIYF.

Ten or more counts support this clonotype. V usage is TRBV28 and J usage is TRBJ1-1; D uncertain. The germline V and J ends were trimmed by 7 bases and 1 base, with 4 bases remaining between them. CDR3 length: 11 residues. Germline CDR1 MDHEN, CDR2 SYDVKM. CDR3 sequence reads: CASTANTEAFF. The CDR3, as DNA: TGTGCCAGCACGGCGAACACTGAAGCTTTCTTT.

This clonotype was picked up many times. V and J are TRBV27 and TRBJ1-5; perhaps TRBD1 as D (5 bases). V dropped 6 bases and J dropped 4 bases, with 10 bases sitting between them. Germline-derived CDR1 and CDR2 are MNHEY and SMNVEV (reference sequence). This CDR3 has 13 residues. CDR3 protein: CASRHWGNQPQHF. CDR3 in DNA: TGTGCCAGCAGACACTGGGGGAATCAGCCCCAGCATTTT.

V usage is TRBV5-6 and J usage is TRBJ1-6; 7 nucleotides agree with TRBD1. V shed 5 bases, J shed 7 bases, and the junction held 6 bases outside the gene matches. The CDR3 contains 14 residues. The germline gives CDR1 SGHDT, CDR2 YYEEEE. CDR3 residues: CASRLGTANSPLHF. DNA of the CDR3: TGTGCCAGCAGGCTTGGGACAGCCAATTCACCCCTCCACTTT. The complete variable domain, with remaining parts taken from reference TRBV5-6 and TRBJ1-6, reads DAGVTQSPTHLIKTRGQQVTLRCSPKSGHDTVSWYQQALGQGPQFIFQYYEEEERQRGNFPDRFSGHQFPNYSSELNVNALLLGDSALYLCASRLGTANSPLHFGNGTRLTVT.

In its sample, this clonotype was seen a few times. J is TRBJ2-7 and V is TRBV20-1; tentative D call: TRBD2 (5 bases). This CDR3 is built from 13 residues. Trimming pared 3 bases from V and 5 bases from J, leaving 14 bases between. Germline loops: CDR1 DFQATT, CDR2 SNEGSKA (reference sequence). The CDR3 DNA reads TGCAGTGCTAGTCCCCTAAGCGGCGACGAGCAGTACTTC. This sequence encodes CSASPLSGDEQYF.

Written as DNA, the CDR3 is TGTGCCAGCTGCCGAGCGGAAAACATTCAGTACTTC. Residues: CASCRAENIQYF. J is TRBJ2-4 and V is TRBV2, with D possibly TRBD2 on 5 matching bases. The germline CDR1 and CDR2 sequences are SNHLY and FYNNEI. The CDR3 covers 12 residues. V was pared by 8 bases and J by 5 bases, with 10 bases between.

The gene calls are TRBV5-1 and TRBJ2-1, with 9 bases lining up with TRBD2. V shed 4 bases and J 9 bases; nucleotides not matched to a gene: 17. The V gene's germline CDR1 is SGHRS and CDR2 YFSETQ. This CDR3 comprises 17 residues. The CDR3 coding sequence is TGCGCCAGCAGCCCGTTTGAGGGCGGGAGGGCCTACGCTGAGCAGTTCTTC. This gives the protein CASSPFEGGRAYAEQFF. The complete variable domain, with remaining parts taken from reference TRBV5-1 and TRBJ2-1, reads KAGVTQTPRYLIKTRGQQVTLSCSPISGHRSVSWYQQTPGQGLQFLFEYFSETQRNKGNFPGRFSGRQFSNSRSEMNVSTLELGDSALYLCASSPFEGGRAYAEQFFGPGTRLTVL.

This clonotype has only a few counts. The rearrangement joins TRBV7-9 to TRBJ2-3; 8 positions agree with TRBD1. Losses at the gene ends were 6 bases for V and 0 bases for J; bases not matched to a gene: 5. This CDR3 comprises 15 residues. Germline V gene data show CDR1 as SEHNR and CDR2 as FQNEAQ (reference sequence). The CDR3 bases are TGTGCCAGCAGACACTGGACAGGGAGCACAGATACGCAGTATTTT. Amino acid sequence: CASRHWTGSTDTQYF.

This clonotype showed up just a few times. The CDR3 here is CASSVVGGDYGYTF. The CDR3 DNA follows: TGTGCCAGCAGCGTAGTCGGAGGGGACTATGGCTACACCTTC. The gene calls are TRBV9 and TRBJ1-2; weak D call: TRBD1 (5 bases). CDR1 SGDLS and CDR2 YYNGEE come from the germline V gene. This CDR3 region has 14 residues. Between the trimmed V and J ends, which lost 0 bases and 3 bases, there was a span of 9 bases. Full variable domain (outside the CDR3, taken from reference TRBV9 and TRBJ1-2): DSGVTQTPKHLITATGQRVTLRCSPRSGDLSVYWYQQSLDQGLQFLIQYYNGEERAKGNILERFSAQQFPDLHSELNLSSLELGDSALYFCASSVVGGDYGYTFGSGTRLTVV.

This clonotype was picked up many times. The V call is TRBV10-2, the J call TRBJ2-1; 11 bases fit TRBD2. The V segment lost 8 bases and the J segment 2 bases; nucleotides outside the gene matches: 5. Germline CDR1 reads WSHSY; CDR2 reads SAAADI. The CDR3 sequence is 15 residues long. This CDR3 is CASGLAGGPYNEQFF. The CDR3 DNA reads TGCGCCAGCGGGCTAGCGGGAGGTCCCTACAATGAGCAGTTCTTC.

J is TRBJ2-2 and V is TRBV7-3, with 8 bases fitting TRBD2. Germline CDR1 SGHTA, CDR2 FQGTGA. J was trimmed by 4 bases and V by 6 bases; bases with no gene match: 7. CDR3 length equals 15 residues. CDR3 DNA sequence: TGTGCCAGCAGTCCGGGAGGGCCTGTCACCGGGGAGCTGTTTTTT. Protein sequence: CASSPGGPVTGELFF. Filled out from reference TRBV7-3 and TRBJ2-2, the complete variable domain reads GAGVSQTPSNKVTEKGKYVELRCDPISGHTALYWYRQSLGQGPEFLIYFQGTGAADDSGLPNDRFFAVRPEGSVSTLKIQRTERGDSAVYLCASSPGGPVTGELFFGEGSRLTVL.

V gene TRBV4-1 combines with J gene TRBJ2-2, with 8 bases that match TRBD2. Trimming at V came to 7 bases and at J to 3 bases, leaving 7 bases not matched to a gene. The CDR3 runs to 15 residues. Germline V gives CDR1 MGHRA, CDR2 YSYEKL. The CDR3 sequence is CASKLQAGDTGELFF. CDR3 DNA sequence: TGCGCCAGCAAGCTTCAAGCGGGGGACACCGGGGAGCTGTTTTTT.

The CDR3 loop reads CASSWEANNNEQFF. The DNA for the CDR3 is TGTGCCAGTAGTTGGGAGGCTAACAACAATGAGCAGTTCTTC. V is TRBV19 and J is TRBJ2-1; weak D call: TRBD2 (6 bases). The CDR3 contains 14 residues. The V end was cut by 5 bases, the J end by 5 bases, with 13 bases between. CDR1 is LNHDA and CDR2 is SQIVND in the germline V gene (reference sequence).

In regard to this clonotype: Sequence at one end of the junction differs from germline and may be a read error. This CDR3 is CAWIGGQGDTEELFF. CDR3 in DNA: TGTGCCTGGATCGGGGGACAGGGGGACACCGAGGAGCTGTTTTTT. The chain joins TRBV30 to TRBJ2-2; 11 bases match TRBD1. The germline V gene encodes CDR1 GTSNPN and CDR2 SVGIG (reference sequence). The CDR3 is 15 residues long. Filled out from reference TRBV30 and TRBJ2-2, the complete variable domain reads SQTIHQWPATLVQPVGSPLSLECTVEGTSNPNLYWYRQAAGRGLQLLFYSVGIGQISSEVPQNLSASRPQDRQFILSSKKLLLSDSGFYLCAWIGGQGDTEELFFGEGSRLTVL.

The chain employs TRBV7-9 and TRBJ2-1; D ambiguous. The CDR3 length is 14 residues. The germline CDR1 and CDR2 sequences are SEHNR and FQNEAQ (reference sequence). V was shortened by 5 bases and J by 3 bases, with 11 bases between the two germline ends. This CDR3 reads CASSNKTSYNEQFF. The CDR3 bases are TGTGCCAGCAGCAACAAGACGAGCTACAATGAGCAGTTCTTC.

The chain has TRBV5-1 and TRBJ2-3; 7 bases are a match to TRBD2. The junction had 13 bases not matched to a gene; V was cut back by 3 bases and J by 6 bases. Looked up from germline, CDR1 is SGHRS and CDR2 is YFSETQ. CDR3 length: 16 residues. The CDR3 bases are TGCGCCAGCAGCTCCCCAGCGGCGGGAGATGCGGATACGCAGTATTTT. Its protein is CASSSPAAGDADTQYF.

This clonotype was picked up a small number of times. The chain uses TRBV28 and TRBJ2-5; TRBD1 matches 7 bases. The germline V gene has CDR1 MDHEN and CDR2 SYDVKM. This CDR3 is 13 amino acids long. The ends lost 2 bases at V and 4 bases at J; junction bases unmatched: 1. In nucleotides, the CDR3 is TGTGCCAGCAGTTTAAGGGGGCCAGAGACCCAGTACTTC. This translates into CASSLRGPETQYF.

This clonotype was recorded many times. This chain uses TRBV11-2 with TRBJ2-7; TRBD1 might be the D (6 bases). The CDR3 sequence is 16 residues long. Germline-derived CDR1 and CDR2 are SGHAT and FQNNGV. V dropped 1 base and J dropped 0 bases, with 13 bases sitting between them. The CDR3 loop is CASSLGPTGTSYEQYF. CDR3 bases: TGTGCCAGCAGCTTAGGACCGACAGGTACCTCCTACGAGCAGTACTTC.

Comments on this clonotype: One end of the junction does not line up with germline, which may come from a read error. The chain combines TRBV7-3 with TRBJ1-1; D ambiguous. The germline V gene encodes CDR1 SGHTA and CDR2 FQGTGA. The CDR3 extends over 13 amino acids. CDR3 in DNA: TGTACCAGCAGCCAGTACCAGCAGGATTCCGTTTTCTTT. It specifies CTSSQYQQDSVFF.

The V gene is TRBV5-1, the J gene TRBJ2-5; D is unclear. Trimming pared 0 bases from V and 1 base from J, leaving 7 bases between. This CDR3 contains 14 residues. The germline V gene has CDR1 SGHRS and CDR2 YFSETQ. This CDR3 is CASSLEQLQETQYF. The CDR3 bases are TGCGCCAGCAGCTTGGAACAGCTCCAAGAGACCCAGTACTTC.

The table lists this clonotype with many counts. The V call is TRBV27, the J call TRBJ2-5; D is uncertain. Germline V gene data show CDR1 as MNHEY and CDR2 as SMNVEV (reference sequence). The CDR3 consists of 13 residues. V lost 4 bases to trimming and J lost 5 bases, with 11 bases between them. CDR3 DNA sequence: TGTGCCAGCAGTTCCCTCGGACGGGAGACCCAGTACTTC. The encoded protein is CASSSLGRETQYF.

The rearrangement joins TRBV3-1 to TRBJ2-3; D gene unclear. Germline CDR1 is LGHDT and CDR2 is YNNKEL (reference sequence). The CDR3 consists of 14 residues. Trimming pared 0 bases from V and 2 bases from J, leaving 6 bases between. CDR3 sequence (DNA): TGTGCCAGCAGCCAAGAAGTCGCCACAGATACGCAGTATTTT. Amino acids: CASSQEVATDTQYF.

A few counts support this clonotype. The chain links TRBV9 to TRBJ2-1, with unresolved D. CDR1 and CDR2 (germline): SGDLS, YYNGEE. The CDR3 runs 14 residues. V was cut by 0 bases and J by 8 bases, with 12 bases left in between. The DNA of the CDR3 is TGTGCCAGCAGCGTAGATTACCCAATATATGAGCAGTTCTTC. It is translated as CASSVDYPIYEQFF.

V gene TRBV11-2 combines with J gene TRBJ2-1; 12 positions match TRBD2. Trimming at V came to 1 base and at J to 7 bases, leaving 8 bases not matched to a gene. The CDR3 length is 17 residues. The germline V gene encodes CDR1 SGHAT and CDR2 FQNNGV. DNA of the CDR3: TGTGCCAGCAGCTTAGTGCGACTAGCGGGGGAACGTAATGAGCAGTTCTTC. Residues: CASSLVRLAGERNEQFF.

The J gene is TRBJ2-2, the V gene TRBV10-3; 10 bases map to TRBD2. The CDR3 covers 16 residues. Losses at the gene ends were 7 bases for V and 1 base for J; bases not matched to a gene: 6. Germline values: CDR1 ENHRY, CDR2 SYGVKD. CDR3 DNA sequence: TGTGCCATCACCCCCGCTAGCGGGAGGAACACCGGGGAGCTGTTTTTT. Its protein product is CAITPASGRNTGELFF.

This clonotype was seen at least ten times. This rearrangement joins TRBV6-2 or TRBV6-3 to TRBJ2-7; 8 bases align to TRBD2. The germline V gene encodes CDR1 MNHEY and CDR2 SVGEGT. J gave up 0 bases and V 3 bases, and 16 bases lay outside the gene matches. The CDR3 is 19 amino acids. The CDR3 sequence: CASSYPTSGLSAPSYEQYF. In DNA form, the CDR3 reads TGTGCCAGCAGTTATCCAACTAGCGGCCTTAGCGCGCCCTCCTACGAGCAGTACTTC.

The chain links TRBV30 to TRBJ2-3, with D perhaps matching TRBD1 or TRBD2 (5 bases each). Germline CDR1 and CDR2: GTSNPN and SVGIG (reference sequence). The CDR3 runs to 13 residues. V was trimmed by 5 bases and J by 1 base, leaving 10 bases between them. The CDR3 nucleotides read TGTGCCTGGGGGGACCCAGGCACAGATACGCAGTATTTT. It encodes CAWGDPGTDTQYF.